This T cell receptor (beta chain) originates from a study of shared clonotypes between healthy human individuals. Study findings and constraints: Larger estimated richness was generally recorded for naive subsets relative to memory subsets.

This clone was found a few times. Its matching antigen is unknown. At the DNA level, this CDR3 is encoded by other sequences in the same sample as well. Germline V gene sequence: CDR1 GTSNPN, CDR2 SVGIG (reference sequence). This CDR3 region has 11 residues. Trimming removed 3 bases at V and 3 bases at J, with 5 bases between. Generated by immunoSEQ multiplex PCR, the TCRdb table keeps only in-frame clones and is missing some. The sample includes more than 2 million clones, 95% of them seen just once. The TCR was taken from a young man in good health. The sample comprised naive CD4+ T cells sorted from blood. The subset is: CD45RA+ positively selected. V usage is TRBV30 and J usage is TRBJ2-5; D is unclear. DNA for the CDR3: TGTGCCTGGAGGGCTGAAGAGACCCAGTACTTC. Protein product: CAWRAEETQYF.